A selection of T cell receptor beta chains follows, all from one sample in a study of blood T cell repertoires in COVID-19. Libraries were prepared by immunoSEQ multiplex PCR; TCRdb keeps only in-frame clonotypes and omits some of them. The table lists about 100,000 clones, more than 70% of them singletons. Sequencing was carried out using peripheral blood. These receptors all come from a woman of 80 years or more with acute or convalescent COVID-19. Each CDR3 is given without its conserved first and last residue.

>TRBV27|TRBJ2-2
ASSSIAGASTGELF
>TRBV29-1|TRBJ2-7
SVGQGANYEQY
>TRBV7-9|TRBJ2-6
ASTRAPGQGASGANVLT
>TRBV7-9|TRBJ1-1
ASSSPGQRGNTEAF
>TRBV6-4|TRBJ1-1
ASSSGMNTEAF
>TRBV6-5|TRBJ1-1
ASKSDRAPNTEAF
>TRBV9|TRBJ1-2
ASSVGTGVEGYT
>TRBV7-9|TRBJ2-3
ASSSSGGLTDTQY
>TRBV5-1|TRBJ1-2
ASSRTSRDSYGYT
>TRBV19|TRBJ2-7
ASSIPGGSRHEQY
>TRBV7-9|TRBJ2-7
ASSVSQGTLYEQY
>TRBV5-1|TRBJ1-5
ASSSNPNQPQH
>TRBV29-1|TRBJ2-7
SVESASGNLREQY
>TRBV5-5|TRBJ1-2
ASSRTGLRGSNGYT
>TRBV10-3|TRBJ2-1
AIGKTTGTGSSYNEQF
>TRBV5-1|TRBJ2-3
ASSLSGRSTDTQY
>TRBV7-8|TRBJ2-1
ASSLVQGMGEQF
>TRBV5-6|TRBJ2-6
ASSPGGISGANVLT
>TRBV10-3|TRBJ2-7
AINEGPGEQY
>TRBV28|TRBJ2-7
ASSLFSGRNEQY
>TRBV7-2|TRBJ2-3
ASRLGLAGDTQY
>TRBV27|TRBJ1-4
ASSRPPGRGKATNEKLF
>TRBV2|TRBJ2-5
ASSRGQGYETQY
>TRBV30|TRBJ2-1
AWSGEYNEQF
>TRBV24-1|TRBJ1-5
ATSDTGQGNQPQH
>TRBV29-1|TRBJ1-2
SVEEQVNYGYT
>TRBV5-1|TRBJ2-3
ASSLASGGATDTQY
>TRBV30|TRBJ2-1
AWTVTAGYNEQF
>TRBV4-3|TRBJ2-6
ASSQVFGGSGANVLT
>TRBV30|TRBJ1-4
AWSVAGEKLF
>TRBV7-9|TRBJ1-1
ASSLGGGGTEAF